The sequence of this T cell receptor beta chain was determined in a study of T cell repertoires in cytomegalovirus infection. This clonotype has more than one count but fewer than ten. A single record per CDR3 protein comes from TCRdb applying MiXCR to the reads. The sample records hundreds of thousands of distinct CDR3 sequences, 24% being singletons. CDR1 is MNHEY, CDR2 SMNVEV, per germline (reference sequence). The V and J ends lost 0 bases and 5 bases respectively, with 5 bases between them. This CDR3 is 13 amino acids long. This receptor was identified in a human donor in good health (CMV status not recorded). Some clones in this sample may be carry-over from other donors' samples. The sequenced sample was CD8+ T cells from PBMCs. The genes are TRBV27 and TRBJ2-1; D remains ambiguous. In DNA, the CDR3 is TGTGCCAGCAGTTTATCGGATAACAATGAGCAGTTCTTC. Translation: CASSLSDNNEQFF.